The clone carrying this TCR beta chain was recorded a few times. Germline loops: CDR1 LNHDA, CDR2 SQIVND (reference sequence). Losses at the gene ends were 6 bases for V and 1 base for J; bases not matched to a gene: 9. The CDR3 runs to 16 residues. Only in-frame clones appear in the TCRdb table, and some are missing; sequencing was by immunoSEQ multiplex PCR. In the table there are approximately 250,000 clones, 85% of which are singletons. These data are taken from a study of blood T cell repertoires in COVID-19. Study-wide background: From the United States, Italy and Spain came samples of acute and convalescent COVID-19.

The receptor's source is a woman in her 50s with acute COVID-19. The chain recombines TRBV19 with TRBJ1-1; 9 nucleotides align to TRBD1. Sequenced: PBMCs or T cells enriched from blood (not recorded which). In DNA form, the CDR3 reads TGTGCCAGTAGACCCTTACCGACAGGGGGGAACACTGAAGCTTTCTTT. This encodes CASRPLPTGGNTEAFF.